This T cell receptor (beta chain) was recorded in a study of OX40 agonist ivuxolimab in advanced cancers. Repertoires were generated with immunoSEQ multiplex PCR, while TCRdb's copy carries only in-frame clones and drops some. Here the sample spans 45,000 to 65,000 clones, 86% being singletons. The CDR3 spans 14 residues. Trimming removed 5 bases from V and 6 bases from J, with 17 bases in between. From germline, CDR1 is SEHNR and CDR2 FQNEAQ (reference sequence). The sequence came from an adult with an advanced solid tumor such as melanoma, head and neck, liver or kidney cancer. This specimen was CD4+ or CD8+ T cells sorted from blood, taken in a trial of the OX40 agonist ivuxolimab. The chain links TRBV7-9 to TRBJ2-7; perhaps TRBD1 as D (6 bases). For the CDR3, the DNA is TGTGCCAGCAGCCGGGACACCAGATCGGGCGAGCAGTACTTC. It yields the protein CASSRDTRSGEQYF.